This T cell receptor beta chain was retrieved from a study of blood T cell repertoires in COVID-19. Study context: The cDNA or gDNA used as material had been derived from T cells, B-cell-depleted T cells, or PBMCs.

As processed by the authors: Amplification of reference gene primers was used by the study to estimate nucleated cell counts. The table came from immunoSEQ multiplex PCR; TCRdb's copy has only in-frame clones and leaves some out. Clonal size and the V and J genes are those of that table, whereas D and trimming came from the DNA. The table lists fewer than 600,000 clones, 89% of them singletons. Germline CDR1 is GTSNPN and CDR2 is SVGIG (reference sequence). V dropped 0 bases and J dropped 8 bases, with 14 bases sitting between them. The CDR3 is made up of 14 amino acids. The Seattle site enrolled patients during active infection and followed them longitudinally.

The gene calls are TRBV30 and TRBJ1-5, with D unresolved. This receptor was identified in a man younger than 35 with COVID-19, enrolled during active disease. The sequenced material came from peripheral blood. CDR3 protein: CAWSVFDGPEPQHF. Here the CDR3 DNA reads TGTGCCTGGAGTGTTTTTGATGGGCCCGAGCCCCAGCATTTT.